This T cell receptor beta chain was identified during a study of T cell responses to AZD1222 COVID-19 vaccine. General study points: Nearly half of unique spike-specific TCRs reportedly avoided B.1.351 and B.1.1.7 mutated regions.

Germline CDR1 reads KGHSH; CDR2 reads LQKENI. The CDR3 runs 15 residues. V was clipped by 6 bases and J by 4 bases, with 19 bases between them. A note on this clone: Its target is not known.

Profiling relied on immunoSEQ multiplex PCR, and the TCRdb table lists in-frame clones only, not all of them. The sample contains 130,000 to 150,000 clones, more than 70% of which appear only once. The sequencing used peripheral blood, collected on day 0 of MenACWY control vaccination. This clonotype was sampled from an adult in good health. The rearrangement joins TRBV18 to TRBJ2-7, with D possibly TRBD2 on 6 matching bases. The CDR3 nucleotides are TGTGCCAGCTCGGGGGGAGGCTTCCGGGAGTACGAGCAGTACTTC. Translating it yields CASSGGGFREYEQYF.